The source of this T cell receptor beta chain is a study of response to subunit inactivated influenza vaccine. V was cut by 4 bases and J by 8 bases, with 12 bases left in between. The CDR3 consists of 12 residues. From germline, CDR1 is SGDLS and CDR2 YYNGEE. Note on this clonotype: As yet, its antigen is unknown.

From the RT-PCR reads, TCRdb called clonotypes with MiXCR, one entry per CDR3 protein. This sample has about 650,000 distinct CDR3 sequences, with 15% to 19% found just once. Broader study findings: Few additional T cells are recruited per seasonal influenza vaccination, authors suggested.

The source was PBMCs from blood, collected about 12 days after vaccination. The J gene is TRBJ1-2, the V gene TRBV9; the D is unclear. The receptor was isolated from a man between 45 and 60 years old who received an inactivated influenza vaccine. The CDR3 DNA reads as TGTGCCAGCAGCCCCCATCTAGGAGGCTACACCTTC. This translates into CASSPHLGGYTF. Based on the CDR3 plus reference TRBV9 and TRBJ1-2, the full variable domain is DSGVTQTPKHLITATGQRVTLRCSPRSGDLSVYWYQQSLDQGLQFLIQYYNGEERAKGNILERFSAQQFPDLHSELNLSSLELGDSALYFCASSPHLGGYTFGSGTRLTVV.